Listed here are 31 T cell receptor beta chains from one sample, sequenced in a study of blood T cell repertoires in COVID-19 (dated by TCRdb to 2020 to 2022). The library was obtained by the immunoSEQ multiplex PCR assay. In TCRdb, the immuneACCESS table is reduced to in-frame sequences with V and J assigned. These tables do not hold every clone; where another copy was compared, an unresolved V gene accounts for under half, and the others remain unexplained. The sample records some 110,000 clones, roughly 84% of which are singletons. Roughly 3.9% of the sample goes to the ten largest clones. The sequencing input was PBMCs or T cells enriched from blood (not recorded which). The receptors come from a woman aged 25 to 39 who had recovered from COVID-19.

The genes are TRBV10-3 and TRBJ1-5, with 8 bases aligning to TRBD1. The V gene's germline CDR1 is ENHRY and CDR2 SYGVKD. The trim removed 10 bases at V and 3 bases at J, leaving 8 bases unmatched. The CDR3 totals 14 residues. CDR3 amino acids: CATRDRQLNQPQHF. The CDR3 DNA follows: TGTGCCACCCGGGACAGGCAGCTCAATCAGCCCCAGCATTTT.

This rearrangement joins TRBV11-2 to TRBJ1-2; TRBD1 is a possible D gene (6 bases). The CDR3 totals 15 residues. Germline lookup yields CDR1 SGHAT and CDR2 FQNNGV. V dropped 0 bases and J dropped 5 bases, with 13 bases sitting between them. In DNA form, the CDR3 reads TGTGCCAGCAGCTTAGAAGTGGGGCAGGGGTATGGCTACACCTTC. Translating it yields CASSLEVGQGYGYTF.

This chain uses TRBV5-8 with TRBJ2-1; 7 bases map to TRBD1. Germline CDR1 is SGHTS and CDR2 is YDEGEE. The junction had 8 bases not matched to a gene; V was cut back by 1 base and J by 7 bases. The CDR3 sequence is 15 residues long. CDR3 protein: CASSLRDSVENEQFF. The DNA for the CDR3 is TGTGCCAGCAGCTTGAGGGACAGCGTCGAGAATGAGCAGTTCTTC.

This rearrangement joins TRBV28 to TRBJ1-2; D perhaps matches TRBD1 (5 bases). The V and J ends lost 2 bases and 8 bases respectively, with 18 bases between them. Looked up from germline, CDR1 is MDHEN and CDR2 is SYDVKM. The CDR3 runs to 15 residues. The CDR3 region has the DNA TGTGCCAGCAGTTTAGGTCAGCCCGATCGGGGGGGCTACACCTTC. This gives the protein CASSLGQPDRGGYTF.

The rearrangement links TRBV19 to TRBJ1-3, with no clear D. V was trimmed by 8 bases and J by 4 bases, leaving 12 bases between them. The germline CDR1 and CDR2 sequences are LNHDA and SQIVND (reference sequence). The CDR3 is 13 amino acids. This CDR3 is CASSVLSGNTIYF. CDR3 DNA: TGTGCCAGTTCGGTCCTATCCGGAAACACCATATATTTT.

The J gene is TRBJ1-3, the V gene TRBV19; a weak D match, TRBD1 (5 bases). CDR3 size: 12 residues. Between the trimmed V and J ends, which lost 9 bases and 4 bases, there was a span of 10 bases. Looked up from germline, CDR1 is LNHDA and CDR2 is SQIVND (reference sequence). CDR3 DNA sequence: TGTGCCAGCACGACAGTGGGAAACACCATATATTTT. It yields the protein CASTTVGNTIYF.

The chain employs TRBV29-1 and TRBJ2-1, with TRBD1 identical over 7 bases. The CDR3 extends over 15 amino acids. V dropped 0 bases and J dropped 6; count of bases not matched to a gene: 8. Germline V lookup: CDR1 SQVTM, CDR2 ANQGSEA. CDR3 sequence (DNA): TGCAGCGTTGAAGATCCGACAGGGAATATCAATGAGCAGTTCTTC. The encoded protein is CSVEDPTGNINEQFF.

The chain has TRBV24-1 and TRBJ1-4, with 9 bases identical to TRBD1. The CDR3 contains 15 residues. V dropped 4 bases and J dropped 7; count of bases not matched to a gene: 6. CDR1 is KGHDR and CDR2 is SFDVKD in the germline V gene. The CDR3 loop is CATSDPGQGGEKLFF. CDR3 sequence (DNA): TGTGCCACCAGTGACCCGGGACAGGGTGGTGAAAAACTGTTTTTT.

This clone was counted a single time. The V gene is TRBV11-3, the J gene TRBJ2-2, with D maybe TRBD1 (6 bases). Germline loops: CDR1 SGHNT, CDR2 YENEEA. The CDR3 is made up of 14 amino acids. Trimming shortened V by 5 bases and J by 6 bases, and 13 bases separated the two germline ends. Here the CDR3 DNA reads TGTGCCAGCAGCGTACAGGGTAGGGCCGGGGAGCTGTTTTTT. Translation gives CASSVQGRAGELFF.

CDR3 protein: CASSLGRGGKKDEQYF. As DNA, the CDR3 is TGTGCCAGCAGCTTAGGTCGGGGCGGGAAAAAGGACGAGCAGTACTTC. The chain employs TRBV11-2 and TRBJ2-7; D possibly corresponds to TRBD2 (6 bases). CDR3 length equals 16 residues. Germline lookup yields CDR1 SGHAT and CDR2 FQNNGV. V was shortened by 1 base and J by 5 bases, with 18 bases between the two germline ends.

The chain links TRBV29-1 to TRBJ1-1; TRBD1 matches at 8 bases. Germline-derived CDR1 and CDR2 are SQVTM and ANQGSEA. This CDR3 is 12 amino acids long. V gave up 7 bases and J gave up 5 bases; unmatched junction bases: 6. The CDR3 loop is CSAGQGWTEAFF. The CDR3 DNA reads as TGCAGCGCAGGACAGGGCTGGACTGAAGCTTTCTTT.

J is TRBJ2-5 and V is TRBV24-1, with 9 bases lining up with TRBD2. CDR3 size: 14 residues. Germline V gene lookup returns CDR1 KGHDR and CDR2 SFDVKD. Unmatched junction bases numbered 5, after V lost 9 bases and J lost 1 base. This CDR3 reads CATAAGGPQETQYF. The CDR3 DNA is TGTGCCACCGCAGCGGGAGGTCCCCAAGAGACCCAGTACTTC.

CDR3 nucleotides: TGTGCCAGCAGTTACCCTTTAGCGCCAAACGAGACCCAGTACTTC. Amino acid sequence: CASSYPLAPNETQYF. The J gene is TRBJ2-5, the V gene TRBV6-2 or TRBV6-3; D might be TRBD2 (5 bases). This CDR3 comprises 15 residues. The germline gives CDR1 MNHEY, CDR2 SVGEGT. V lost 2 bases and J 5 bases, leaving 15 bases between the germline ends.

This clone was counted only a few times. The V gene is TRBV27, the J gene TRBJ2-1; 7 positions agree with TRBD1. Germline CDR1 MNHEY, CDR2 SMNVEV (reference sequence). This CDR3 region has 14 residues. The V segment lost 6 bases and the J segment 9 bases; nucleotides outside the gene matches: 11. CDR3 coding DNA: TGTGCCAGCAGCCCATTGAGGGGGCGCCTTGAGCAGTTCTTC. Translating it yields CASSPLRGRLEQFF.

The J gene is TRBJ1-5, the V gene TRBV18; TRBD1 agrees at 7 bases. The CDR3 has 15 residues. V gave up 1 base and J gave up 5 bases; unmatched junction bases: 5. Germline V gene data show CDR1 as KGHSH and CDR2 as LQKENI. The CDR3 region has the DNA TGTGCCAGCTCACCACAAGGCACAGGGGATCAGCCCCAGCATTTT. Protein sequence: CASSPQGTGDQPQHF.

V is TRBV7-2 and J is TRBJ2-7, with 11 bases that match TRBD1. With V trimmed by 5 bases and J by 7 bases, 7 bases remained unmatched. This CDR3 spans 14 amino acids. Germline V gene data show CDR1 as SGHTA and CDR2 as FQGNSA. The CDR3 DNA sequence: TGTGCCAGCAGCCCTGGACAGGGGGCTTGGGAGCAGTACTTC. Translation gives CASSPGQGAWEQYF.

In this sample, this clone turned up once. This chain connects TRBV28 to TRBJ1-6; unclear D gene. V lost 3 bases to trimming and J lost 2 bases, with 8 bases between them. The germline V gene encodes CDR1 MDHEN and CDR2 SYDVKM. The CDR3 has 15 residues. The CDR3 bases are TGTGCCAGCAGTTTGAGGTTCCCCTATAATTCACCCCTCCACTTT. Translated: CASSLRFPYNSPLHF.

The V call is TRBV19, the J call TRBJ2-5, with 9 bases lining up with TRBD1. Unmatched junction bases numbered 7, after V lost 10 bases and J lost 4 bases. Germline CDR1 LNHDA, CDR2 SQIVND (reference sequence). This CDR3 is 13 amino acids long. CDR3 amino acids: CANRDREGETQYF. The CDR3 region has the DNA TGTGCCAATAGGGACAGGGAGGGAGAGACCCAGTACTTC.

V and J are TRBV5-4 and TRBJ1-1, with D perhaps TRBD1 (6 bases). Trimming cost V 4 bases and J 1 base, with 14 bases left between them. Germline lookup yields CDR1 SGHNT and CDR2 YYREEE (reference sequence). CDR3 length: 15 amino acids. For the CDR3, the DNA is TGTGCCAGCAGCCTGCGGGGGCCTGGGAACACTGAAGCTTTCTTT. It translates to CASSLRGPGNTEAFF.

The chain combines TRBV20-1 with TRBJ2-3; 14 bases match TRBD2. CDR1 is DFQATT and CDR2 is SNEGSKA in the germline V gene (reference sequence). The CDR3 contains 18 residues. After removal of 3 bases from V and 0 bases from J, the junction contained 8 bases not matched to a gene. The CDR3, as DNA: TGCAGTGCTAGTCCGACTAGCGGGAGGGCCCCTAGCACAGATACGCAGTATTTT. This gives the protein CSASPTSGRAPSTDTQYF.

This clone was seen a single time. V and J are TRBV7-2 and TRBJ2-2, with TRBD2 as a possible D gene (6 bases). Trimming shortened V by 5 bases and J by 4 bases, and 11 bases separated the two germline ends. Looked up from germline, CDR1 is SGHTA and CDR2 is FQGNSA. This CDR3 comprises 14 residues. The CDR3 here is CASSPLAPTGELFF. In nucleotides, the CDR3 is TGTGCCAGCAGCCCACTAGCACCCACCGGGGAGCTGTTTTTT.

The rearrangement uses TRBV10-3 and TRBJ2-7; 13 bases are a match to TRBD2. The ends lost 3 bases at V and 2 bases at J; junction bases unmatched: 4. The CDR3 is made up of 16 amino acids. Germline values: CDR1 ENHRY, CDR2 SYGVKD. As DNA, the CDR3 is TGTGCCATCAGTGAACCGGGACTAGCGGGAACCTACGAGCAGTACTTC. Protein product: CAISEPGLAGTYEQYF.

Worth noting for this clone: The sample has other DNA sequences that encode this CDR3 too. The V call is TRBV28, the J call TRBJ2-7; 9 positions match TRBD2. J lost 7 bases, V lost 3 bases, and 4 bases had no gene match. The germline V gene encodes CDR1 MDHEN and CDR2 SYDVKM. CDR3 size: 13 residues. CDR3 nucleotides: TGTGCCAGCAGTTTTAGCGGGAGCTATGAGCAGTACTTC. Its protein is CASSFSGSYEQYF.

V and J are TRBV28 and TRBJ2-4; maybe TRBD1 (6 bases). Germline assignment: CDR1 MDHEN and CDR2 SYDVKM. Trimming removed 2 bases at V and 0 bases at J, with 14 bases between. The CDR3 is 17 residues long. CDR3 residues: CASSLVGQGLAKNIQYF. Written as DNA, the CDR3 is TGTGCCAGCAGTTTAGTGGGTCAGGGGCTAGCCAAAAACATTCAGTACTTC.

The chain carries TRBV28 and TRBJ1-3, with D unresolved. The germline CDR1 and CDR2 sequences are MDHEN and SYDVKM. The V end lost 5 bases, the J end lost 0 bases, and 14 bases lay between the germline ends. There are 16 residues in the CDR3. Written as DNA, the CDR3 is TGTGCCAGCAGTCCTTGGGGAGTCTCCTCTGGAAACACCATATATTTT. Protein: CASSPWGVSSGNTIYF.

This chain links TRBV5-4 with TRBJ1-2; the D is unclear. The CDR3 consists of 16 residues. Trimming took 5 bases from V and 0 from J, leaving 17 bases between them. Looked up from germline, CDR1 is SGHNT and CDR2 is YYREEE (reference sequence). The CDR3 here is CASSPVGFAANYGYTF. CDR3 DNA: TGTGCCAGCAGTCCCGTGGGTTTTGCGGCTAACTATGGCTACACCTTC.

This clone showed up just once. This chain uses TRBV7-3 with TRBJ2-3; 12 nucleotides line up with TRBD2. Germline V gene data show CDR1 as SGHTA and CDR2 as FQGTGA. The CDR3 is 17 amino acids. V gave up 5 bases and J gave up 6 bases; unmatched junction bases: 12. In DNA, the CDR3 is TGTGCCAGCAGCCTACGGACTAGCGGGACCGGCGGGGATACGCAGTATTTT. Translating it yields CASSLRTSGTGGDTQYF. The full variable domain, its missing parts supplied by reference TRBV7-3 and TRBJ2-3, is GAGVSQTPSNKVTEKGKYVELRCDPISGHTALYWYRQSLGQGPEFLIYFQGTGAADDSGLPNDRFFAVRPEGSVSTLKIQRTERGDSAVYLCASSLRTSGTGGDTQYFGPGTRLTVL.

The chain recombines TRBV28 with TRBJ2-7, with D maybe TRBD1 (6 bases). The CDR3 is made up of 14 amino acids. Germline-derived CDR1 and CDR2 are MDHEN and SYDVKM. The V end was cut by 4 bases, the J end by 1 base, with 11 bases between. In nucleotides, the CDR3 is TGTGCCAGCAGTTCCTGGACAGAATCCTACGAGCAGTACTTC. Protein sequence: CASSSWTESYEQYF. Complete variable domain (other parts from reference TRBV28 and TRBJ2-7): DVKVTQSSRYLVKRTGEKVFLECVQDMDHENMFWYRQDPGLGLRLIYFSYDVKMKEKGDIPEGYSVSREKKERFSLILESASTNQTSMYLCASSSWTESYEQYFGPGTRLTVT.

The chain uses TRBV7-3 and TRBJ2-5, with TRBD1 matching 7 bases. The junction had 16 bases not matched to a gene; V was cut back by 5 bases and J by 4 bases. The CDR3 is 17 amino acids. Germline loops: CDR1 SGHTA, CDR2 FQGTGA. CDR3 region: CASSPETGVGKGETQYF. The CDR3 coding sequence is TGTGCCAGCAGCCCAGAAACAGGGGTTGGAAAAGGAGAGACCCAGTACTTC.

This clone was counted only a few times. The DNA for the CDR3 is TGTGCCAGCAGTGAAGCGGCAGGGGGCTCTTACGAGCAGTACTTC. This sequence encodes CASSEAAGGSYEQYF. The rearrangement joins TRBV6-1 to TRBJ2-7; TRBD1 agrees at 8 bases. Germline lookup yields CDR1 MNHNS and CDR2 SASEGT. The V and J ends lost 0 bases and 4 bases, in that order; junction bases with no gene match: 5. There are 15 residues in the CDR3.

This clone has a count of ten or more. The chain is built from TRBV7-9 and TRBJ2-3; 9 bases are shared with TRBD2. Germline V gene lookup returns CDR1 SEHNR and CDR2 FQNEAQ (reference sequence). There are 14 residues in the CDR3. J lost 2 bases, V lost 5 bases, and 2 bases had no gene match. The CDR3 DNA reads as TGTGCCAGCAGCCCTAGCGGGAACACAGATACGCAGTATTTT. Its protein product is CASSPSGNTDTQYF.